These T cell receptor beta chains were read from a single sample in a study of T cell repertoires in aging, cancer and after chemotherapy. One entry per CDR3 protein results from TCRdb running MiXCR on the multiplex PCR reads. This table has 13,000 or so distinct CDR3 sequences, about 25% appearing once. Material: blood. These receptors came from a human donor in good health. CDR3s include the opening cysteine and the closing phenylalanine or tryptophan. Clone sizes are given selectively: once, few, many, or a class where the clone is expanded.

j_gene | abundance | v_gene | CDR3aa
TRBJ2-3 | many | TRBV7-2 | CASSLLWTDTQYF
TRBJ2-1 | - | TRBV5-6 | CASSPRLAGEVNEQFF
TRBJ2-3 | - | TRBV7-9 | CASSSHITDTQYF
TRBJ2-1 | - | TRBV10-1 | CASSPRGNNEQFF
TRBJ2-1 | - | TRBV19 | CARAAPTFF
TRBJ2-5 | few | TRBV25-1 | CASLGLAGGPETQYF
TRBJ2-7 | many | TRBV20-1 | CSARAGSFHEQYF
TRBJ2-1 | - | TRBV4-1 | CASSQEWGGLPYNEQFF
TRBJ2-3 | few | TRBV6-6 | CASSYTGVRADTQYF
TRBJ2-3 | - | TRBV6-5 | CASSYSSAKDTQYF
TRBJ2-7 | medium-sized | TRBV6-1 | CASSEMGRGPHEQYF
TRBJ1-6 | few | TRBV10-3 | CAIKRDSKPQPDSPLHF
TRBJ1-2 | - | TRBV29-1 | CSVVGMTGGVYGYTF
TRBJ2-5 | - | TRBV7-9 | CASSGATVKETQYF
TRBJ2-3 | - | TRBV30 | CAWSVMLAGGTDTQYF
TRBJ1-1 | - | TRBV11-2 | CASSLSGQMNTEAFF
TRBJ1-2 | few | TRBV4-3 | CASSQDITVSYGYTF
TRBJ1-2 | - | TRBV7-9 | CASRTGLDSHTF
TRBJ2-1 | - | TRBV20-1 | CSARVLAGGPPYNEQFF
TRBJ2-7 | - | TRBV6-5 | CASSSPLTGRGEQYF
TRBJ2-1 | - | TRBV6-6 | CASSYSRVYNEQFF
TRBJ2-1 | few | TRBV30 | CAGTSSYNEQFF
TRBJ1-1 | - | TRBV18 | CASSGPGQGRAFF
TRBJ1-2 | - | TRBV10-1 | CASSEDSRFPVYNYGYTF
TRBJ2-1 | many | TRBV15 | CATSRAGGREQFF
TRBJ2-3 | - | TRBV24-1 | CATSDRLRADTQYF
TRBJ2-1 | - | TRBV5-1 | CASSFFGGWNEQFF
TRBJ2-5 | - | TRBV20-1 | CSASPTLLETQYF
TRBJ2-7 | - | TRBV7-7 | CASSAGHLSYNEQYF
TRBJ2-2 | - | TRBV6-5 | CASSYSGGGRTGELFF
TRBJ2-5 | few | TRBV7-2 | CASSLARAQETQYF
TRBJ2-1 | many | TRBV20-1 | CSARRLAVYNEQFF
TRBJ1-2 | few | TRBV7-2 | CASSVRQGENYGYTF
TRBJ1-2 | - | TRBV12-3/TRBV12-4 | CASSLPRGRVGHGYTF
TRBJ1-5 | - | TRBV12-3/TRBV12-4 | CASSLGVPGQPQHF
TRBJ1-6 | few | TRBV20-1 | CSALPPTGENSPLHF
TRBJ2-3 | - | TRBV6-5 | CASRSRERGGTDTQYF
TRBJ1-2 | many | TRBV15 | CATSRALPGGYTF
TRBJ1-6 | many | TRBV19 | CASSNRNSPLHF
TRBJ2-5 | few | TRBV7-3 | CASSLRGWGAQETQYF
TRBJ1-6 | medium-sized | TRBV30 | CAWGQPGSPLHF
TRBJ1-5 | - | TRBV18 | CASSSEQAIQPQHF